This T cell receptor (beta chain) was sequenced during a study of cytomegalovirus exposure and HLA in healthy donors. Study in general: The roughly 700 first-cohort repertoires shared a platform with the 100 to 150 validation repertoires, as reported in a later analysis. Study-level findings and limits: TCR sequences were mostly rare, though some public TCRs occurred in many donors. The study flagged around 150 TCR beta chains as cytomegalovirus-associated.

The assay was immunoSEQ multiplex PCR, and TCRdb's table has in-frame clones only and misses some. The sample has 71,000 or so clones, approximately 93% seen once. The table lists this clone with a few counts. Its antigen is unidentified. A junction end diverges from the germline sequence, so it may reflect a read error. The CDR3 sequence is 17 residues long. CDR1 and CDR2 from the germline V gene are SSHAT and FNYEAQ (reference sequence). The clonotype originates from a man younger than 35 in good health and CMV-seropositive. The source material was PBMCs. The rearrangement joins TRBV7-7 to TRBJ2-2; TRBD2 matches at 9 bases. The DNA for the CDR3 is TGTGCTAGCAGCTTAGCGCCTAGCGGGGATTCCACCGGGGAGCTGTTTTTT. Amino acids: CASSLAPSGDSTGELFF.